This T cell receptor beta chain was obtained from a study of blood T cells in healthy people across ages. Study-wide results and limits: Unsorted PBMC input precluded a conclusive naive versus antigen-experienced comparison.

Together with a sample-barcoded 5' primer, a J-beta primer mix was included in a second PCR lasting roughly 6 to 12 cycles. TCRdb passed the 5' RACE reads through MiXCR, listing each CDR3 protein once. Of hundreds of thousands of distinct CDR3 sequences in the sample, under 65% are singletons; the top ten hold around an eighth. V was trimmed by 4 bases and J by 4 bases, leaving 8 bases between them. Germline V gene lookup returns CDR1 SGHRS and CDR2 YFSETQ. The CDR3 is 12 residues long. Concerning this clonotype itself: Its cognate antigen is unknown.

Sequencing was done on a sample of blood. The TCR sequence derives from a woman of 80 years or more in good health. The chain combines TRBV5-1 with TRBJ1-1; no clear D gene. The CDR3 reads CASSAGFTEAFF. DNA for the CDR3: TGCGCCAGCAGCGCGGGGTTCACTGAAGCTTTCTTT.